This T cell receptor beta chain is from a study of control samples from healthy donors and cancer patients. TCRdb's copy holds only in-frame clones and misses some; the assay was immunoSEQ multiplex PCR. The sample lists approximately 88,000 clones; about 89% were seen once. This CDR3 has 14 amino acids. CDR1 and CDR2 (germline): SGHRS, YFSETQ. V was trimmed by 5 bases and J by 1 base, leaving 12 bases between them. This receptor was obtained from a woman in her 30s in good health. The specimen sequenced was blood. V and J are TRBV5-1 and TRBJ1-1; no definite D call. For the CDR3, the DNA is TGCGCCAGCAGTTACTACGGAGAGAACACTGAAGCTTTCTTT. Residues: CASSYYGENTEAFF.